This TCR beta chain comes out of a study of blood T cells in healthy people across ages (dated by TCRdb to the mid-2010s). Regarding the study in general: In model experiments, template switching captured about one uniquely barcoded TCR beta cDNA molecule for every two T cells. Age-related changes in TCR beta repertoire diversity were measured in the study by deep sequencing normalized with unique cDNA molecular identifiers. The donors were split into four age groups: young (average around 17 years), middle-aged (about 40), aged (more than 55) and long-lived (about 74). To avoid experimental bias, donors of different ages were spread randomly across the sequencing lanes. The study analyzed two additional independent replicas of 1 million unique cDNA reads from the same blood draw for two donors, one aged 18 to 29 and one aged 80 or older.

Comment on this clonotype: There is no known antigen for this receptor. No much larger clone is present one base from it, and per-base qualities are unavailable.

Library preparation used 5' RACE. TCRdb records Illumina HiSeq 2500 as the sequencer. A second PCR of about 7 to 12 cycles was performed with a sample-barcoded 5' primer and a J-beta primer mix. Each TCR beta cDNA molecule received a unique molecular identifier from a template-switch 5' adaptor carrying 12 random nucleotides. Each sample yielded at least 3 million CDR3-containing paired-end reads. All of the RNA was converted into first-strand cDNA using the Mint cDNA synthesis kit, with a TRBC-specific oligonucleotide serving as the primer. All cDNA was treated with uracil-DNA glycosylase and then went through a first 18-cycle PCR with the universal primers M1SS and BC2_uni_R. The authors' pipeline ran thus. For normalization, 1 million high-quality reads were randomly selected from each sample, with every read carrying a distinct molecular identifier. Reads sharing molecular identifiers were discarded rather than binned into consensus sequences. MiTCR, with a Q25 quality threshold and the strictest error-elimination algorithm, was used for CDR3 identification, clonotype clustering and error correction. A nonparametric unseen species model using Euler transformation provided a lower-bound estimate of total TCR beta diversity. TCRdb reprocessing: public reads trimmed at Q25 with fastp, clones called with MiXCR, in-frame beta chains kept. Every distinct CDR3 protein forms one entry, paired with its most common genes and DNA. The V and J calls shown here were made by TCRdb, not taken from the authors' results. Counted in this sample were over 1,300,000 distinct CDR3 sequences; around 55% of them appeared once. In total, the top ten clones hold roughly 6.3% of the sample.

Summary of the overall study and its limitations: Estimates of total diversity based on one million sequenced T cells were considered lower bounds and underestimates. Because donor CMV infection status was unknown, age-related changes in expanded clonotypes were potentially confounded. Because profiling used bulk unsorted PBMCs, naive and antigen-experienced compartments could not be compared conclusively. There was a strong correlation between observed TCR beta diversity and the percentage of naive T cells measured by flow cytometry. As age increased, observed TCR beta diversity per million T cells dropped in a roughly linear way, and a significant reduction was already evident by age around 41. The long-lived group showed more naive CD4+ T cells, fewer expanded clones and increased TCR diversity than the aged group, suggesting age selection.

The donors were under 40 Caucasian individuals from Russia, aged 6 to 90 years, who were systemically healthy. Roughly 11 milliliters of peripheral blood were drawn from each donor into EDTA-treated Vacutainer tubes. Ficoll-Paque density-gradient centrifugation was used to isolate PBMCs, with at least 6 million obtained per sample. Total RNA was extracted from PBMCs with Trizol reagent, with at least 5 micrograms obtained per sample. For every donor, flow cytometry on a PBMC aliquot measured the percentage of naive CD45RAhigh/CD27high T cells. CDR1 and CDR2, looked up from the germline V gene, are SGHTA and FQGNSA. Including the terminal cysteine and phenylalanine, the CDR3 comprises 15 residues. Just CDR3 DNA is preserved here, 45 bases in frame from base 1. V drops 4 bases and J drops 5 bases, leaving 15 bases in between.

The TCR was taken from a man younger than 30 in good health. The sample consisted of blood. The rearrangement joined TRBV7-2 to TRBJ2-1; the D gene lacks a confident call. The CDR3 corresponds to CASSSSYSGHNEQFF. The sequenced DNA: TGTGCCAGCAGCTCAAGCTACTCTGGACACAATGAGCAGTTCTTC.